This T cell receptor beta chain was captured by sequencing in a study of memory CD4+ T cells and cytomegalovirus serostatus. The sort gate was single viable CD3+CD4+CD8-CD45RO+ cells for memory CD4+ T cells. Looked up from germline, CDR1 is SEHNR and CDR2 is FQNEAQ (reference sequence). The CDR3 has 15 amino acids. Trimming left V 1 base short and J 2 bases short, with 11 bases between. The data were produced by immunoSEQ multiplex PCR, yet TCRdb's version contains in-frame clones alone and is incomplete. The data hold about 40,000 clones, with just under 80% observed a single time. V and J are TRBV7-9 and TRBJ2-5; TRBD1 is a possible D gene (6 bases). This sequence was found in an adult in good health and CMV-seronegative. The sample taken for sequencing was memory CD4+ T cells from blood. The CDR3 nucleotides read TGTGCCAGCAGCTTAGAGGGCAGGGGTCAAGAGACCCAGTACTTC. Protein: CASSLEGRGQETQYF.